Listed below are T cell receptor beta chains from one sample, sequenced in a study of T cells expressing NK-cell markers. From its re-call of the 5' RACE reads, TCRdb lists each CDR3 protein once, without DNA. The repertoire shows about 160,000 distinct CDR3 sequences; the top ten hold 20% to 25%. Sequencing was performed on blood T cells: a sorted CD56 or NKG2C T cell subset, CD4+ or CD8+ T cells, or bulk PBMC T cells (not recorded which). The receptors derive from a man aged 18-69 years in good health. Both conserved end residues are part of each CDR3. Each record gives: J gene, V gene, CDR3 protein.

j_call: TRBJ2-3; v_call: TRBV19; cdr3_aa: CASSAGTGGYFADTQYF
j_call: TRBJ2-3; v_call: TRBV20-1; cdr3_aa: CSTMEELGFSDTQYF
j_call: TRBJ2-3; v_call: TRBV7-9; cdr3_aa: CASSNEWGASTDTQYF
j_call: TRBJ1-5; v_call: TRBV2; cdr3_aa: CASSEGTDSNQPQHF
j_call: TRBJ2-5; v_call: TRBV7-6; cdr3_aa: CASSPIQETQYF
j_call: TRBJ1-1; v_call: TRBV11-2; cdr3_aa: CASSFGSGLAFF
j_call: TRBJ2-5; v_call: TRBV19; cdr3_aa: CATGTGFSFSQETQYF
j_call: TRBJ1-2; v_call: TRBV7-8; cdr3_aa: CASTPDSDTYGYTF
j_call: TRBJ2-1; v_call: TRBV19; cdr3_aa: CASSIGPYNEQFF
j_call: TRBJ2-7; v_call: TRBV9; cdr3_aa: CASSDQEGGTGIYEQYF
j_call: TRBJ2-1; v_call: TRBV27; cdr3_aa: CASSLLSGAHEQFF
j_call: TRBJ1-2; v_call: TRBV7-9; cdr3_aa: CASKEAIGFCTF
j_call: TRBJ1-6; v_call: TRBV7-9; cdr3_aa: CASSKRGGLDSPLHF
j_call: TRBJ2-3; v_call: TRBV5-4; cdr3_aa: CASSTSERELTDTQYF
j_call: TRBJ1-1; v_call: TRBV12-3/TRBV12-4; cdr3_aa: CASSSWYRAGNTEAFF
j_call: TRBJ1-5; v_call: TRBV6-1; cdr3_aa: CASSEYRNQPQHF
j_call: TRBJ2-1; v_call: TRBV16; cdr3_aa: CASSQSTGGAYNEQFF
j_call: TRBJ2-3; v_call: TRBV2; cdr3_aa: CASRLAGTDTQYF
j_call: TRBJ2-1; v_call: TRBV3-1; cdr3_aa: CASSQVVTSGYNEQFF
j_call: TRBJ2-7; v_call: TRBV4-1; cdr3_aa: CASSQVLEGTCEQYF
j_call: TRBJ2-1; v_call: TRBV5-4; cdr3_aa: CASSLKPPGEGNEQFF
j_call: TRBJ1-4; v_call: TRBV7-9; cdr3_aa: CASSHGSNEKLFF